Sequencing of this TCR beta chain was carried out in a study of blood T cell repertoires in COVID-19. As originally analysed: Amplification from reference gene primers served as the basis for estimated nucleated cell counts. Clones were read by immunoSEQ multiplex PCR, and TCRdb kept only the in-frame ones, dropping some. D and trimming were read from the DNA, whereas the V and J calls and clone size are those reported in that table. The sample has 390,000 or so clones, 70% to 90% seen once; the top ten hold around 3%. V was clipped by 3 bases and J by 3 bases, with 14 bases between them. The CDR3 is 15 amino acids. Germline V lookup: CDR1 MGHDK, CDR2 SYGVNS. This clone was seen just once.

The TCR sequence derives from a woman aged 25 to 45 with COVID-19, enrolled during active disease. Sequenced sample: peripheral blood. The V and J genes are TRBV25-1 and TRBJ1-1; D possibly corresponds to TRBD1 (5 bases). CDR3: CASSESTAGDTEAFF. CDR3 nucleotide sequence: TGTGCCAGCAGTGAGTCGACCGCGGGGGACACTGAAGCTTTCTTT.